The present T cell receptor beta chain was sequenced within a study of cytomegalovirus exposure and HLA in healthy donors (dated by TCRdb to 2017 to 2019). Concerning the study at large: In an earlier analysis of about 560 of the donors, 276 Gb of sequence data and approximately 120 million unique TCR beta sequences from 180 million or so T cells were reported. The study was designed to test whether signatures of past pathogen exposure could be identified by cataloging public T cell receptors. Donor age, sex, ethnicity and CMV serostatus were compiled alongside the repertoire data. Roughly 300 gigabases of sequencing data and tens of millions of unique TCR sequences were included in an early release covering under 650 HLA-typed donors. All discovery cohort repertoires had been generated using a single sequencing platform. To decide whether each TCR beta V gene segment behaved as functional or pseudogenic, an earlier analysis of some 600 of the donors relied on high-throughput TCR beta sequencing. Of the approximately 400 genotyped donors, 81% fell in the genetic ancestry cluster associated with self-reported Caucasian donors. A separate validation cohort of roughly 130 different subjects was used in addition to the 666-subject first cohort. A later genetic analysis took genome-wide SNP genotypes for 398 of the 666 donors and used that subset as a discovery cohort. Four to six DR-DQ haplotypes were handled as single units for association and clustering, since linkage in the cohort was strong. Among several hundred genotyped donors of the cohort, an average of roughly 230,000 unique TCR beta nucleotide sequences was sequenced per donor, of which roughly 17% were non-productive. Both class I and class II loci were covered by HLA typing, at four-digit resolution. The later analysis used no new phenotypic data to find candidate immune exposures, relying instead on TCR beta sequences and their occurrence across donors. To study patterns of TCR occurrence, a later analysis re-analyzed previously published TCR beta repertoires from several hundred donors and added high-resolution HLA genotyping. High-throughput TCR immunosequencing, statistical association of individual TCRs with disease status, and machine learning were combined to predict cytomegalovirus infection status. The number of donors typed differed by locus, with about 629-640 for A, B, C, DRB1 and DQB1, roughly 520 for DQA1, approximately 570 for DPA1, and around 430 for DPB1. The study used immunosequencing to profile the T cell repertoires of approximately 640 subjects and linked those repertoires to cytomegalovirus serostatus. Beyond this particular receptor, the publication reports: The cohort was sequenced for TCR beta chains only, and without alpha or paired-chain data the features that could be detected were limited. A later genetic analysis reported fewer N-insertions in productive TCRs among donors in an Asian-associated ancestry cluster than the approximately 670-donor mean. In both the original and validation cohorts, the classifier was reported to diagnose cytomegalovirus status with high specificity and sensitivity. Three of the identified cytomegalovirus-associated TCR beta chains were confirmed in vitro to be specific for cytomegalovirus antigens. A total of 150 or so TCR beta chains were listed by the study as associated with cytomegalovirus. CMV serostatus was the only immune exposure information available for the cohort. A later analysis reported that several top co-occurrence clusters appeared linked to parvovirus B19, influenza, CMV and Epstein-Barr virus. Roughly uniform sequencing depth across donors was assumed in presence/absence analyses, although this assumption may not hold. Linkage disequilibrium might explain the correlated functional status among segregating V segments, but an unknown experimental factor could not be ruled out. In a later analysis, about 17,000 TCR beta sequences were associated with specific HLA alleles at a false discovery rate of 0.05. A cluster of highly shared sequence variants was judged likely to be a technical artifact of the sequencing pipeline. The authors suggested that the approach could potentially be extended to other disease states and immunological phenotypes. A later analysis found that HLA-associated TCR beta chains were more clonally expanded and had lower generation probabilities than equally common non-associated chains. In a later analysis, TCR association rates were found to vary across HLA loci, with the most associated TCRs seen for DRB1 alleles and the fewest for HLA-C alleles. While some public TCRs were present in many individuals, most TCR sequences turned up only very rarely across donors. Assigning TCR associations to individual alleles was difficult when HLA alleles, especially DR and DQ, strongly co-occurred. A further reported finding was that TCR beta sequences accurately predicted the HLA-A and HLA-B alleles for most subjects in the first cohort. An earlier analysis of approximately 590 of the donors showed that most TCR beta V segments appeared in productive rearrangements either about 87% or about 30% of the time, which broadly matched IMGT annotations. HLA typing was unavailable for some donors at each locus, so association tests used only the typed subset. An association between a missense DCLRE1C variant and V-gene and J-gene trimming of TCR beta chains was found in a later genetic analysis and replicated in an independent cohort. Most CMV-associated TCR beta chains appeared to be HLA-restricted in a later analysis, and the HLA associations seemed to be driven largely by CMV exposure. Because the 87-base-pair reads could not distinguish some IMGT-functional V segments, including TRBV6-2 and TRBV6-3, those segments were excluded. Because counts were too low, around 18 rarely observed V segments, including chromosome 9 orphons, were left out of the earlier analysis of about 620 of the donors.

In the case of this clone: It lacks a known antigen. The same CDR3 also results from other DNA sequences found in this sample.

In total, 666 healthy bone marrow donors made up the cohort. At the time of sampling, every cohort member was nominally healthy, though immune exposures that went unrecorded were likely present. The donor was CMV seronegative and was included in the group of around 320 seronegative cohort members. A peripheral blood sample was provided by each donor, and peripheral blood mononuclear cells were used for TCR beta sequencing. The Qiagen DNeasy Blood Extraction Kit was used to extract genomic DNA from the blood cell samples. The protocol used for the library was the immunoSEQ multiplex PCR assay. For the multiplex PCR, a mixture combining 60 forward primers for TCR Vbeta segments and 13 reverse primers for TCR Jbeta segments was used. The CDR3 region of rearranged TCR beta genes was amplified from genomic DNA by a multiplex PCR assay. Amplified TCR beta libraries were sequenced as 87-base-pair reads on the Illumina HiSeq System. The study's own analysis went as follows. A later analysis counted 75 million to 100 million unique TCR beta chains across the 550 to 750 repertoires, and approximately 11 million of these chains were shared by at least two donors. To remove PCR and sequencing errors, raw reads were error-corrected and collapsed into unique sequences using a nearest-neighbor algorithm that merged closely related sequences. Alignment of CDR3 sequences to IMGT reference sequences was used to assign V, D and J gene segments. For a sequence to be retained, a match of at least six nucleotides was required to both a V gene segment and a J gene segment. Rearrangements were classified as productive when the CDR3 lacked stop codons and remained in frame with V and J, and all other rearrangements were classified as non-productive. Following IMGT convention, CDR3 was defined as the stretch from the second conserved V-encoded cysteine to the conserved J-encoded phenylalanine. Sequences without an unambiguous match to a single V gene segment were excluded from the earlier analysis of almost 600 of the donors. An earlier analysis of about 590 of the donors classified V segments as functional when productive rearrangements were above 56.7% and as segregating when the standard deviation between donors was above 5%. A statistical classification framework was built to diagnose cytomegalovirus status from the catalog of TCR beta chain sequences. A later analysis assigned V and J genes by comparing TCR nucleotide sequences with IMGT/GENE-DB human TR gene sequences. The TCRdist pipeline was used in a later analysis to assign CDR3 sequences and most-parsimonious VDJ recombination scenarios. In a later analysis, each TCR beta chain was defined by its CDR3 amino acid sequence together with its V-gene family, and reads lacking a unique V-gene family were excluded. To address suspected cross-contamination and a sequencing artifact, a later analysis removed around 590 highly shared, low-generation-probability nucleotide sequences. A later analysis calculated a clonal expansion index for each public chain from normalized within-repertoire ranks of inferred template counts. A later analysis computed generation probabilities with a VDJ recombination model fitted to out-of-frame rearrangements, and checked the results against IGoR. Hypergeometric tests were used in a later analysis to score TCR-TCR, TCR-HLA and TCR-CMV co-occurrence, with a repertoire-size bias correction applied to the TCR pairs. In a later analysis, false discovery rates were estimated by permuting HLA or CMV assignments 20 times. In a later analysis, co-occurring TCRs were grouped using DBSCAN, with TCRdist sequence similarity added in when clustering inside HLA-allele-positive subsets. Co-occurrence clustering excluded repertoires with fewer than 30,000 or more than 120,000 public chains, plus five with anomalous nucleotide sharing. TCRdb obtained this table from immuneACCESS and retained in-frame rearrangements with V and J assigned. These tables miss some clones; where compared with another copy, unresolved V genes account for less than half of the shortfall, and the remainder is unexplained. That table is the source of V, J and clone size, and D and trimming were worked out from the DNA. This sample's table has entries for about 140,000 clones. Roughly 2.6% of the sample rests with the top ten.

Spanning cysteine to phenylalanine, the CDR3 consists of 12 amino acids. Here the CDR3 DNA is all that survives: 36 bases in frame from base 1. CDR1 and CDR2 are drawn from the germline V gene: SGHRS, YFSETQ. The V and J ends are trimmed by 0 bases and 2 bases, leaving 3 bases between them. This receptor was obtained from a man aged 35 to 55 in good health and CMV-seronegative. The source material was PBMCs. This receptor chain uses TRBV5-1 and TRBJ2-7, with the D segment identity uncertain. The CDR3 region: CASSLGAYEQYF. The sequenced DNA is TGCGCCAGCAGCTTGGGAGCCTACGAGCAGTACTTC.